The entry that follows covers one TCR beta chain sequence. In the authors' methods: Using reference gene primer amplification, nucleated cell counts were estimated. Clones were read by immunoSEQ multiplex PCR, and TCRdb kept only the in-frame ones, dropping some. That table is the source of V, J and clone size, and D and trimming were worked out from the DNA. The sample holds 55,000 to 75,000 clones, around 83% seen once. The CDR3 consists of 17 residues. V gave up 0 bases and J gave up 6 bases; unmatched junction bases: 13. Looked up from germline, CDR1 is KGHSH and CDR2 is LQKENI. These data come from a study of blood T cell repertoires in COVID-19. Study details: The United States, Italy and Spain were the sources of the acute and convalescent COVID-19 samples. Sources were T cells, B-cell-depleted T cells, or PBMCs; the material itself was cDNA or gDNA.

The V gene is TRBV18, the J gene TRBJ2-5, with TRBD1 matching over 7 bases. This TCR was sampled from a man aged 50 to 60 with acute or convalescent COVID-19. Sequencing was carried out using peripheral blood. CDR3 protein: CASSPPVSQGMSKTQYF. CDR3 DNA sequence: TGTGCCAGCTCACCACCGGTTTCACAGGGGATGAGTAAGACCCAGTACTTC.